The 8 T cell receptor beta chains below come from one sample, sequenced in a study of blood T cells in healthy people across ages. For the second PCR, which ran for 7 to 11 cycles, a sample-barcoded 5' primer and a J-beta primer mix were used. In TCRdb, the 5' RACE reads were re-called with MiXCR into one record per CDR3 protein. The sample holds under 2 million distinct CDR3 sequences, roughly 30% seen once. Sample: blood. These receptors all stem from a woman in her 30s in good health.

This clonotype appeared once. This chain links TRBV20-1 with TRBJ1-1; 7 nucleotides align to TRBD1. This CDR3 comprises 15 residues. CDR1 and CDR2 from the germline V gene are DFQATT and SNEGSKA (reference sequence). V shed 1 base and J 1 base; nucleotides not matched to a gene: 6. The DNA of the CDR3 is TGCAGTGCTAGAGCCCCGGGACAGCCGAACACTGAAGCTTTCTTT. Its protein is CSARAPGQPNTEAFF.

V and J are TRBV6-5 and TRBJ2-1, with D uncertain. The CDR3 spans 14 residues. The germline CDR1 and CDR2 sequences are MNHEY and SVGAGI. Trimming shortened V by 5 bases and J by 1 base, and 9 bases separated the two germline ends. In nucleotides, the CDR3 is TGTGCCAGCAGTAGGCCTTGGTCCTACAATGAGCAGTTCTTC. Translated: CASSRPWSYNEQFF.

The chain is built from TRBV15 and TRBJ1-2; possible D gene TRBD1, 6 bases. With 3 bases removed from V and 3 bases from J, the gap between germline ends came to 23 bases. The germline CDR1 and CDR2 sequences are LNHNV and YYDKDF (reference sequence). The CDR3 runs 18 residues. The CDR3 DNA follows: TGTGCCACCAGCAGCGTGGCCGACAGGCCCAGGGGTGACTATGGCTACACCTTC. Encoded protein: CATSSVADRPRGDYGYTF.

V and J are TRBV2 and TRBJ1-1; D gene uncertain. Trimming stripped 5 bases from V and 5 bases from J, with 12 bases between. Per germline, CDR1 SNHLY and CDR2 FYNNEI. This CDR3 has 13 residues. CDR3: CASSNTPGTEAFF. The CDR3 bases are TGTGCCAGCAGTAACACTCCCGGAACTGAAGCTTTCTTT.

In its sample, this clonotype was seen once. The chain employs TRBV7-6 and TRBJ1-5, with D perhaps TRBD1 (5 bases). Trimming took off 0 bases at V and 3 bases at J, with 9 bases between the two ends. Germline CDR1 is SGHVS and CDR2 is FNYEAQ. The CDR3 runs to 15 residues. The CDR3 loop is CASSLAEGPNQPQHF. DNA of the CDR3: TGTGCCAGCAGCTTAGCTGAGGGGCCCAATCAGCCCCAGCATTTT.

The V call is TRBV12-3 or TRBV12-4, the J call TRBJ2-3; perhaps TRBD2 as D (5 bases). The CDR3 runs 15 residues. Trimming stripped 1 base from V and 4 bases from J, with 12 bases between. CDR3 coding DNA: TGTGCCAGCAGTTTAGACGGAGGTTGGGCAGATACGCAGTATTTT. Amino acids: CASSLDGGWADTQYF.

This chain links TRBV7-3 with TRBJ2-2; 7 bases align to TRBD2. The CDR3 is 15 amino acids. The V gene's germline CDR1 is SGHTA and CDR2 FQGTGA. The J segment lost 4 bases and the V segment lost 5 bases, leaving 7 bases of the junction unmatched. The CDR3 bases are TGTGCCAGCAGCGCCAGCGGGAAGCGCACCGGGGAGCTGTTTTTT. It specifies CASSASGKRTGELFF.

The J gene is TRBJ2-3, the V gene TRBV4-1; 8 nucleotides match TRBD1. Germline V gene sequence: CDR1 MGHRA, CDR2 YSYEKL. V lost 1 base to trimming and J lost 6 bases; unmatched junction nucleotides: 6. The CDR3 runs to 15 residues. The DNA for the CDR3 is TGCGCCAGCAGCCAAGCGGACAGGGCCCCGGATACGCAGTATTTT. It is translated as CASSQADRAPDTQYF.